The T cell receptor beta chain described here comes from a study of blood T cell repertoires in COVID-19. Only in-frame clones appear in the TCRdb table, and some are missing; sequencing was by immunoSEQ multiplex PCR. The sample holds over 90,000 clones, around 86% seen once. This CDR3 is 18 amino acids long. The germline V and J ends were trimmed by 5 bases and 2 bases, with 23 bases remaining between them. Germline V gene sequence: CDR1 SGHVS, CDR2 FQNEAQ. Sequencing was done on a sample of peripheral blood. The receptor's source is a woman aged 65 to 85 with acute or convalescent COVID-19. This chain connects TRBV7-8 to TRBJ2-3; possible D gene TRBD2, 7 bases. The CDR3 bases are TGTGCCAGCAGCGGGAGGGTCCAGGGGATCACCGTCACAGATACGCAGTATTTT. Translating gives CASSGRVQGITVTDTQYF.